This TCR beta chain was recovered during a study of human T cells and chemical hapten exposure. Study context: Mostly female patients had alopecia areata, totalis or universalis. Largely, small differences in pooled library volume made per-sample TCR yields vary.

TCRdb reprocessed the RACE reads with MiXCR, giving one entry per CDR3 protein. There are some 70,000 distinct CDR3 sequences in the sample; roughly 11% occur only once, and about 5% lies in the top ten. This sample's time point: pre-sensitization, week 0. Described treatment: therapeutic diphenylcyclopropenone sensitization with weekly scalp DPC. Only after blood had been drawn was each patch test applied. The CDR3 has 13 residues. Germline CDR1 is SGHAT and CDR2 is FQNNGV. Between the trimmed V and J ends, which lost 1 base and 6 bases, there was a span of 6 bases. The clonotype comes from a woman aged 45-65 years with alopecia areata. Some clones in this sample may be carry-over from other donors' samples. The sample in question was whole blood, obtained in connection with sensitization to the hapten diphenylcyclopropenone (DPC). The chain couples TRBV11-2 to TRBJ2-2, with D possibly TRBD2 on 6 matching bases. The CDR3 DNA reads as TGTGCCAGCAGCTTAGGGGAGGCCGGGGAGCTGTTTTTT. This translates into CASSLGEAGELFF.